Each of the 20 T cell receptor beta chains below was sequenced from the same sample in a study of blood T cell repertoires in COVID-19. The table came from immunoSEQ multiplex PCR; TCRdb's copy has only in-frame clones and leaves some out. The table records 250,000 to 300,000 clones, 75% to 85% of them present only once. Source material: peripheral blood. The receptors originated from a man aged 45-65 years with active or convalescent COVID-19.

The rearrangement joins TRBV7-8 to TRBJ2-1, with D perhaps TRBD2 (7 bases). This CDR3 region has 15 residues. The V gene's germline CDR1 is SGHVS and CDR2 FQNEAQ. V dropped 7 bases and J dropped 2 bases, with 15 bases sitting between them. The CDR3 here is CASTSSGGTYNEQFF. DNA for the CDR3: TGTGCCAGCACTTCATCGGGGGGCACCTACAATGAGCAGTTCTTC.

This chain connects TRBV11-3 to TRBJ1-2; D may be TRBD1 (6 bases). Germline V gives CDR1 SGHNT, CDR2 YENEEA. CDR3 length: 13 residues. Trimming stripped 9 bases from V and 5 bases from J, with 16 bases between. CDR3 in DNA: TGTGCCAGATCCCATAGACAGGTGTATGGCTACACCTTC. It encodes CARSHRQVYGYTF.

This sequence joins TRBV4-1 and TRBJ1-1; perhaps TRBD1 as D (6 bases). V shed 1 base and J shed 6 bases, with 18 bases lying between them. The germline gives CDR1 MGHRA, CDR2 YSYEKL. The CDR3 contains 16 residues. CDR3 region: CASSQARGQGPAEAFF. CDR3 bases: TGCGCCAGCAGCCAAGCTCGCGGTCAGGGGCCGGCTGAAGCTTTCTTT.

In regard to this clone: The junction shows a germline mismatch at one end, possibly a read error. The chain employs TRBV12-3 or TRBV12-4 and TRBJ1-2; a possible D gene is TRBD1 (6 bases). This CDR3 region has 11 residues. Here the CDR3 reads CASSPSGTPIF. DNA for the CDR3: TGTGCCAGCAGTCCGTCCGGGACACCAATCTTC.

The chain recombines TRBV9 with TRBJ1-6, with D possibly matching TRBD1 (5 bases). The CDR3 has 19 amino acids. V was pared by 0 bases and J by 7 bases, with 23 bases between. Per germline, CDR1 SGDLS and CDR2 YYNGEE. This chain's CDR3 is CASSVGPPPGGIRNSPLHF. The CDR3 DNA reads as TGTGCCAGCAGCGTAGGTCCCCCCCCCGGGGGAATTCGAAATTCACCCCTCCACTTT. Variable domain in full (rest from reference TRBV9 and TRBJ1-6): DSGVTQTPKHLITATGQRVTLRCSPRSGDLSVYWYQQSLDQGLQFLIQYYNGEERAKGNILERFSAQQFPDLHSELNLSSLELGDSALYFCASSVGPPPGGIRNSPLHFGNGTRLTVT.

The rearrangement joins TRBV7-2 to TRBJ2-5; 8 nucleotides agree with TRBD1. CDR1 is SGHTA, CDR2 FQGNSA, per germline. The junction had 1 base not matched to a gene; V was cut back by 2 bases and J by 5 bases. The CDR3 contains 13 residues. CDR3 coding DNA: TGTGCCAGCAGCTTATCAGGGGGCGAGACCCAGTACTTC. Protein product: CASSLSGGETQYF.

J is TRBJ1-4 and V is TRBV2; the D is unclear. Germline V gene sequence: CDR1 SNHLY, CDR2 FYNNEI. The CDR3 consists of 12 residues. Trimming took off 4 bases at V and 7 bases at J, with 7 bases between the two ends. CDR3 residues: CASSGTGEKLFF. The CDR3 DNA reads TGTGCCAGCAGTGGAACGGGTGAAAAACTGTTTTTT.

The chain is built from TRBV19 and TRBJ2-3; unclear D gene. Trimming cost V 3 bases and J 5 bases, with 3 bases left between them. Germline CDR1 and CDR2: LNHDA and SQIVND (reference sequence). The CDR3 is made up of 11 amino acids. The CDR3 sequence is CASSMRDTQYF. The CDR3 DNA reads as TGTGCCAGTAGTATGAGAGATACGCAGTATTTT.

CDR3 protein: CASSQNAGGTQYF. The DNA for the CDR3 is TGTGCCAGCAGCCAAAATGCCGGGGGGACCCAGTACTTC. This chain uses TRBV3-1 (or the pseudogene TRBV3-2) with TRBJ2-5, with D tentatively TRBD2 (6 bases). This CDR3 comprises 13 residues. V dropped 2 bases and J dropped 7 bases, with 11 bases sitting between them. Germline values: CDR1 LGHDT, CDR2 YNNKEL (reference sequence).

This chain uses TRBV12-2 with TRBJ2-7; the DNA was not compared with TRBD2, the D call given in the table. TRBV12-2 is designated a pseudogene. CDR3 length: 17 residues. CDR3: CASRFADWHRDSYEQYF. CDR3 nucleotide sequence: TGTGCAAGTCGCTTTGCGGACTGGCACCGAGACTCCTACGAGCAGTACTTC.

V is TRBV9 and J is TRBJ1-5, with TRBD1 as a possible D gene (6 bases). The CDR3 runs to 15 residues. V was clipped by 0 bases and J by 3 bases, with 10 bases between them. Germline V gene sequence: CDR1 SGDLS, CDR2 YYNGEE. As DNA, the CDR3 is TGTGCCAGCAGCGTAGATACAGGGACCAATCAGCCCCAGCATTTT. Translating gives CASSVDTGTNQPQHF.

V gene TRBV19 combines with J gene TRBJ1-5, with D possibly matching TRBD1 (5 bases). Germline lookup yields CDR1 LNHDA and CDR2 SQIVND (reference sequence). Between the trimmed V and J ends, which lost 4 bases and 1 base, there was a span of 11 bases. The CDR3 consists of 15 residues. In nucleotides, the CDR3 is TGTGCCAGTAGTAATGCAGGGAGGAGCAATCAGCCCCAGCATTTT. This codes for CASSNAGRSNQPQHF.

This clone was detected once. V usage is TRBV15 and J usage is TRBJ2-5; 8 bases map to TRBD1. This CDR3 is built from 13 residues. Trimming took 5 bases from V and 4 from J; bases not matched to a gene: 3. The germline gives CDR1 LNHNV, CDR2 YYDKDF (reference sequence). DNA of the CDR3: TGTGCCACCAGCCAGGGGGCACTAGAGACCCAGTACTTC. Its protein product is CATSQGALETQYF.

V gene TRBV11-2 combines with J gene TRBJ2-3; 13 nucleotides align to TRBD2. Germline trimming cut 1 base from V and 7 bases from J; bases unmatched to any gene: 2. CDR1 and CDR2 from the germline V gene are SGHAT and FQNNGV. This CDR3 has 15 residues. The CDR3 DNA sequence: TGTGCCAGCAGCTTAGGGGGACTAGCGGGAAATACGCAGTATTTT. This codes for CASSLGGLAGNTQYF.

The CDR3 region is CASSQVVGGVNEQYF. CDR3 bases: TGCGCCAGCAGCCAAGTAGTAGGGGGGGTGAACGAGCAGTACTTC. The chain employs TRBV4-1 and TRBJ2-7, with TRBD2 as a possible D gene (7 bases). CDR1 MGHRA and CDR2 YSYEKL come from the germline V gene. The CDR3 has 15 residues. The V end lost 1 base, the J end lost 5 bases, and 15 bases lay between the germline ends.

This chain links TRBV3-1 (or the pseudogene TRBV3-2) with TRBJ1-2, with a possible D match to TRBD1 (6 bases). The CDR3 consists of 13 residues. Germline assignment: CDR1 LGHDT and CDR2 YNNKEL (reference sequence). Trimming shortened V by 7 bases and J by 3 bases, and 12 bases separated the two germline ends. For the CDR3, the DNA is TGTGCCAGCACCCGGACAGCAGACTATGGCTACACCTTC. It is translated as CASTRTADYGYTF.

The chain is built from TRBV18 and TRBJ1-2; D possibly corresponds to TRBD1 (6 bases). This CDR3 has 14 amino acids. From germline, CDR1 is KGHSH and CDR2 LQKENI. V shed 3 bases and J shed 5 bases, with 13 bases lying between them. The DNA for the CDR3 is TGTGCCAGCTCACCCGAACAGGGTCTATATGGCTACACCTTC. This translates into CASSPEQGLYGYTF.

A word on this clone: This same CDR3 is encoded by further DNA sequences in the sample. The CDR3 reads CASSLSGSSYNEQFF. CDR3 bases: TGCGCCAGCAGCCTAAGCGGGAGCTCCTACAATGAGCAGTTCTTC. V and J are TRBV5-1 and TRBJ2-1; TRBD2 agrees at 8 bases. CDR3 length equals 15 residues. CDR1 and CDR2 (germline): SGHRS, YFSETQ. Trimming cost V 4 bases and J 0 bases; bases outside gene matches: 3.

CDR3 nucleotides: TGCGCCAGCAGCCTCGGGACAGGGGGCGTTGGCGGGGAGCTGTTTTTT. It codes for CASSLGTGGVGGELFF. The chain joins TRBV4-3 to TRBJ2-2, with 12 bases lining up with TRBD1. Germline values: CDR1 LGHNA, CDR2 YSLEER. The V segment lost 4 bases and the J segment 7 bases; nucleotides outside the gene matches: 7. The CDR3 loop spans 16 amino acids.

This chain links TRBV19 with TRBJ2-1; 14 positions match TRBD2. Per the germline V gene, CDR1 is LNHDA and CDR2 is SQIVND (reference sequence). This CDR3 comprises 16 residues. Germline trimming cut 3 bases from V and 12 bases from J; bases unmatched to any gene: 10. The CDR3 coding sequence is TGTGCCAGTAGTATCAAGCCGGGACTAGCGGGAGAAGTGCAGTTCTTC. Translating gives CASSIKPGLAGEVQFF.